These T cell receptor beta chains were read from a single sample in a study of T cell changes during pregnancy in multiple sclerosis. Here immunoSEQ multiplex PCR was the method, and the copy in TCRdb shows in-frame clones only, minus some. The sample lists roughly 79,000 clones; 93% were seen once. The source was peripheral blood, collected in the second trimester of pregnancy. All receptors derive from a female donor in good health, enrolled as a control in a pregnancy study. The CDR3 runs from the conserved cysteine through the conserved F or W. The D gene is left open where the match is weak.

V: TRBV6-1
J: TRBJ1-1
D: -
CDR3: CASSDMGGTEAFF

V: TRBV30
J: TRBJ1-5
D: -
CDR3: CAWSVPGNSNQPQHF

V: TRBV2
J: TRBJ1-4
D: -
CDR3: CASSEGQGNSKTVGKLFF

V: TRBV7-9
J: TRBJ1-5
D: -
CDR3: CASSSYGPQHF

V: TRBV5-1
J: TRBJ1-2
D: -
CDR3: CASRVTATSNYGYTF

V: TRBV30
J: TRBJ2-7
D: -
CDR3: CAWTGPYEQYF

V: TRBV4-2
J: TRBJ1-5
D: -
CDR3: CASSQEGGRSNQPQHF

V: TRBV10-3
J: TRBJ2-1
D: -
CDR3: CAISDRLGAEQFF

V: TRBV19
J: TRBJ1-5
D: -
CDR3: CASSIDTPNQPQHF

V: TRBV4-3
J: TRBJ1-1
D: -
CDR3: CASSQGTFLNTEAFF

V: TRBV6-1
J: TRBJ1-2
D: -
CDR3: CAILIKGGDYTF

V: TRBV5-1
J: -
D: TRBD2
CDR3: CASSLYSAGGTGSYEQYF

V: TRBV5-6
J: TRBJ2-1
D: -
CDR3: CASSSLTGRTYNEQFF

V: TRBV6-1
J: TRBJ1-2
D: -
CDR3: CASSWLYGYTF

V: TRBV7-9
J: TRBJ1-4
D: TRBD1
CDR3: CASSLASPGQGILNEKLFF

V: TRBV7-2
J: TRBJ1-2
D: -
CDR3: CASSPETGEDYGYTF

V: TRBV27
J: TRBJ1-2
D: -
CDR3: CASSFGDTNYGYTF

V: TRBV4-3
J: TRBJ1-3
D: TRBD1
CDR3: CASSQDTGQGLSGNTIYF

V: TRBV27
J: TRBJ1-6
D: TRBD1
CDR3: CASNSSGQLRSPLHF

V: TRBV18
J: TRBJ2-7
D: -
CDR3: CASSPPTGGGSYEQYF

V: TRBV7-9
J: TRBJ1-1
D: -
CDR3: CASSLAGARNTEAFF

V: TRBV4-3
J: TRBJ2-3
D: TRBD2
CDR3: CASSQVLAGTDTDTQYF

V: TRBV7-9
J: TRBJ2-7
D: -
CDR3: CASSEWTEAYEQYF

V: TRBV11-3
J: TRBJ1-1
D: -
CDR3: CASSNGAAGSAFF

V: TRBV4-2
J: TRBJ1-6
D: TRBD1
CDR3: CASSQYHRGYNSPLHF

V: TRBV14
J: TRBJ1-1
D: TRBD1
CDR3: CASSQAGQGNTEAFF

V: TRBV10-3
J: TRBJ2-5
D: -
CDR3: CAISDYGRGDLQETQYF

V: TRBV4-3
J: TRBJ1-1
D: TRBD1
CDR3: CASSQDTGGRTEAFF

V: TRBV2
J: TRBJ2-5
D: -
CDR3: CANNRAQETQYF

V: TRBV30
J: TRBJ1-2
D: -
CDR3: CAWWGETYGYTF

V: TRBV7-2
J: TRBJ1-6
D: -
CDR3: CASSLAGGASSPLHF

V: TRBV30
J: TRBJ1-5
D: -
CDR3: CAWSIHSGGVGNQPQHF

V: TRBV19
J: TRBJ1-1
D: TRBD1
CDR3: CASSIADRVRTEAFF

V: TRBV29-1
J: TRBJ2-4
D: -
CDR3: CSVAQLEDIQYF

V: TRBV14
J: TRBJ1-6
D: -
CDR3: CASSSLGGPGNSPLHF

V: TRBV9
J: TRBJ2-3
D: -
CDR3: CASSVAGRSGSGPDTQYF

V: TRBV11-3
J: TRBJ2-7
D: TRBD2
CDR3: CASSLLAGNYEQYF

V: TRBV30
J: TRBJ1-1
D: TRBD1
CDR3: CAWSVWKGGEIWGSPEAFF

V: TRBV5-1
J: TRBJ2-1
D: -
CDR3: CASSLSQGFYNEQFF